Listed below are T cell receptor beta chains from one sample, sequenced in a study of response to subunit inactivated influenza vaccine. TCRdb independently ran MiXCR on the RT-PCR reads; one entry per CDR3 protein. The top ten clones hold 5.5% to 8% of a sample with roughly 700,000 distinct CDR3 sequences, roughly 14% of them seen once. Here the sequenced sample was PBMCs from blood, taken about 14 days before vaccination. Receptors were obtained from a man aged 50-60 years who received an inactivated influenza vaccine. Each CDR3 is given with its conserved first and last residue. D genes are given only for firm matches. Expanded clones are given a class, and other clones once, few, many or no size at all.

CASSAYRGIIQPQHF	TGTGCCAGCAGCGCATACAGGGGGATCATTCAGCCCCAGCATTTT	TRBD1	TRBV7-6	TRBJ1-5	few
CASSQVEEANYGYTF	TGCGCCAGCAGCCAAGTGGAGGAAGCTAACTATGGCTACACCTTC	NA	TRBV4-1	TRBJ1-2	few
CASSPGLQLFF	TGTGCCAGCAGCCCGGGCCTCCAACTGTTTTTT	NA	TRBV7-2	TRBJ1-4	few
CASRYDTEPQHF	TGCGCCAGCAGATATGACACGGAGCCCCAGCATTTT	NA	TRBV5-1	TRBJ1-5	few
CASTPAQGGYNEQFF	TGTGCCAGCACCCCGGCGCAGGGGGGCTACAATGAGCAGTTCTTC	NA	TRBV7-8	TRBJ2-1	NA
CAWSVSSGTHEQYF	TGTGCCTGGAGTGTATCTAGCGGGACCCACGAGCAGTACTTC	TRBD2	TRBV30	TRBJ2-7	few
CASTRLAGTQETQYF	TGTGCCAGCACTCGACTAGCGGGTACCCAAGAGACCCAGTACTTC	TRBD2	TRBV28	TRBJ2-5	few
CASSQVQGVKQAQYF	TGTGCCAGCAGCCAAGTTCAGGGGGTTAAACAAGCGCAGTATTTT	TRBD1	TRBV14	TRBJ2-3	many
CASSQFAALNTEAFF	TGTGCCAGCAGCCAGTTCGCCGCGCTGAACACTGAAGCTTTCTTT	NA	TRBV14	TRBJ1-1	few
CASRPTGVKTQYF	TGTGCCAGCAGACCTACAGGGGTAAAGACCCAGTACTTC	TRBD1	TRBV5-6	TRBJ2-5	few
CASRGTYLAKNIQYF	TGTGCCAGCAGAGGGACTTACCTAGCCAAAAACATTCAGTACTTC	NA	TRBV2	TRBJ2-4	NA
CASSQPRGAYNEQFF	TGCGCCAGCAGCCAACCACGGGGGGCCTACAATGAGCAGTTCTTC	TRBD2	TRBV4-3	TRBJ2-1	NA
CASSSLRDISYEQYF	TGTGCCAGCAGCTCACTACGGGACATCTCCTACGAGCAGTACTTC	NA	TRBV7-2	TRBJ2-7	few
CAISEQGRVTEAFF	TGTGCCATCAGTGAACAGGGTAGGGTCACTGAAGCTTTCTTT	NA	TRBV10-3	TRBJ1-1	few
CASSPSRVRSPLHF	TGTGCCAGCAGCCCCAGCAGGGTTCGATCACCCCTCCACTTT	NA	TRBV7-2	TRBJ1-6	NA
CASSPTGFNSPLHF	TGTGCCAGTAGTCCGACAGGGTTCAATTCACCCCTCCACTTT	TRBD1	TRBV19	TRBJ1-6	few
CASSRGDREIDEQYF	TGTGCCAGCAGCCGGGGGGACAGGGAGATCGACGAGCAGTACTTC	TRBD1	TRBV6-2/TRBV6-3	TRBJ2-7	NA
CSAKLTVSGGAFNEQFF	TGCAGTGCTAAGCTAACAGTTAGCGGGGGGGCCTTTAATGAGCAGTTCTTC	TRBD2	TRBV20-1	TRBJ2-1	NA
CASSLKARETQYF	TGTGCCAGCAGTTTAAAGGCCAGAGAGACCCAGTACTTC	NA	TRBV12-3/TRBV12-4	TRBJ2-5	many
CSAALREQFF	TGCAGTGCTGCCCTCAGGGAGCAGTTCTTC	NA	TRBV20-1	TRBJ2-1	NA
CASSRGGTSNEQFF	TGCGCCAGCAGCAGGGGCGGGACCTCGAATGAGCAGTTCTTC	NA	TRBV4-3	TRBJ2-1	few
CASSYDLHGYTF	TGTGCCAGCAGTTACGACTTACATGGCTACACCTTC	NA	TRBV6-2/TRBV6-3	TRBJ1-2	few
CASSLLAPSYNEQFF	TGTGCCAGCAGCCTACTAGCGCCCTCCTACAATGAGCAGTTCTTC	TRBD2	TRBV14	TRBJ2-1	few
CASSLRSGRAGDEQFF	TGTGCCAGCAGCTTAAGGAGCGGGAGGGCCGGGGATGAGCAGTTCTTC	TRBD2	TRBV7-3	TRBJ2-1	NA
CASSLWDTYEQYF	TGCGCCAGCAGCTTGTGGGACACCTACGAGCAGTACTTC	NA	TRBV5-1	TRBJ2-7	few
CSARMGAPEQFF	TGCAGTGCTCGGATGGGGGCTCCTGAGCAGTTCTTC	NA	TRBV20-1	TRBJ2-1	few
CASSSQGFDTEAFF	TGCGCCAGCAGCTCGCAAGGGTTTGACACTGAAGCTTTCTTT	NA	TRBV5-1	TRBJ1-1	once
CASSYPLIGAGGAYEQFF	TGTGCCAGCAGTTACCCCCTCATCGGGGCGGGGGGCGCCTATGAGCAGTTCTTC	TRBD2	TRBV6-2/TRBV6-3	TRBJ2-1	NA
CASSLGLTNEQFF	TGTGCCAGCAGTTTAGGACTGACAAATGAGCAGTTCTTC	NA	TRBV12-3/TRBV12-4	TRBJ2-1	few
CASSESITVTEKLFF	TGTGCCAGCAGCGAATCCATAACGGTCACCGAAAAACTGTTTTTT	NA	TRBV7-9	TRBJ1-4	NA
CASSRLGTGSREQFF	TGTGCCAGCAGTCGCCTAGGGACAGGGTCCCGAGAGCAGTTCTTC	TRBD1	TRBV27	TRBJ2-1	NA
CASSQGGSPTDTQYF	TGTGCCAGCAGCCAGGGGGGGAGTCCCACAGATACGCAGTATTTT	NA	TRBV5-5	TRBJ2-3	few
CASSGDSGAFYEQYF	TGTGCCAGCAGTGGGGACAGTGGGGCCTTTTACGAGCAGTACTTC	TRBD1	TRBV2	TRBJ2-7	few
CASSSPPLAYEQYF	TGTGCCAGCAGCTCGCCCCCCTTAGCCTACGAGCAGTACTTC	NA	TRBV7-2	TRBJ2-7	few
CASSQEGTSGQETQYF	TGTGCCAGCAGCCAAGAGGGGACTAGCGGACAAGAGACCCAGTACTTC	TRBD2	TRBV4-2	TRBJ2-5	NA
CSVEKTSGRSDTQYF	TGCAGCGTTGAAAAGACTAGCGGGCGCTCAGATACGCAGTATTTT	TRBD2	TRBV29-1	TRBJ2-3	few
CASSVVGAFSETQYF	TGTGCCAGCAGCGTAGTAGGGGCGTTTTCAGAGACCCAGTACTTC	NA	TRBV9	TRBJ2-5	NA
CSAISPSSGISTDTQYF	TGCAGTGCTATATCCCCCTCTAGCGGGATTAGCACAGATACGCAGTATTTT	TRBD2	TRBV20-1	TRBJ2-3	few
CASSLAPPGSTDTQYF	TGTGCCAGCAGCTTAGCGCCGCCAGGAAGCACAGATACGCAGTATTTT	NA	TRBV7-2	TRBJ2-3	NA
CASSNLTGNEQFF	TGTGCCAGCAGCAACCTTACAGGGAATGAGCAGTTCTTC	NA	TRBV11-2	TRBJ2-1	few
CASSLSGTSGGLRTDTQYF	TGTGCCAGCAGTTTATCCGGGACTAGCGGGGGGCTCCGCACAGATACGCAGTATTTT	TRBD2	TRBV27	TRBJ2-3	NA
CASSLDREGRAFF	TGTGCCAGCAGCTTAGACAGGGAGGGAAGAGCTTTCTTT	NA	TRBV11-2	TRBJ1-1	few
CASSSNSGSGETQYF	TGTGCCAGCAGTTCGAATAGCGGGAGTGGAGAGACCCAGTACTTC	TRBD2	TRBV12-3/TRBV12-4	TRBJ2-5	NA
CASSQDRWPARSLNEKLFF	TGTGCCAGCAGCCAAGATCGGTGGCCTGCGAGGTCCCTTAATGAAAAACTGTTTTTT	NA	TRBV4-2	TRBJ1-4	NA
CASSHPSRGNYGYTF	TGTGCCAGCAGTCACCCCAGTCGGGGGAACTATGGCTACACCTTC	NA	TRBV5-8	TRBJ1-2	many
CASSAHENTQYF	TGCGCCAGCAGCGCCCATGAGAATACGCAGTATTTT	NA	TRBV5-1	TRBJ2-3	NA
CASMPGDSDIQYF	TGTGCCAGCATGCCGGGCGATTCGGACATTCAGTACTTC	NA	TRBV12-3/TRBV12-4	TRBJ2-4	few
CASSLDRFNQPQHF	TGTGCCAGCAGCTTAGACAGGTTCAATCAGCCCCAGCATTTT	NA	TRBV6-2/TRBV6-3	TRBJ1-5	many
CSARDPGGDTQYF	TGCAGTGCTAGAGATCCGGGAGGAGATACGCAGTATTTT	TRBD2	TRBV20-1	TRBJ2-3	few
CASTSRGRGGYTF	TGTGCCAGCACATCGAGGGGTCGGGGCGGCTACACCTTC	NA	TRBV6-1	TRBJ1-2	NA
CASIGVSYEQYF	TGTGCCAGCATTGGGGTTTCCTACGAGCAGTACTTC	NA	TRBV28	TRBJ2-7	few
CASSLRAGQSGNEQFF	TGTGCCAGCAGCCTGCGAGCGGGACAGTCCGGCAATGAGCAGTTCTTC	NA	TRBV4-2	TRBJ2-1	NA
CASSQVRQSLSGNTIYF	TGTGCCAGCAGCCAAGTACGCCAGAGCCTCTCTGGAAACACCATATATTTT	NA	TRBV4-2	TRBJ1-3	few